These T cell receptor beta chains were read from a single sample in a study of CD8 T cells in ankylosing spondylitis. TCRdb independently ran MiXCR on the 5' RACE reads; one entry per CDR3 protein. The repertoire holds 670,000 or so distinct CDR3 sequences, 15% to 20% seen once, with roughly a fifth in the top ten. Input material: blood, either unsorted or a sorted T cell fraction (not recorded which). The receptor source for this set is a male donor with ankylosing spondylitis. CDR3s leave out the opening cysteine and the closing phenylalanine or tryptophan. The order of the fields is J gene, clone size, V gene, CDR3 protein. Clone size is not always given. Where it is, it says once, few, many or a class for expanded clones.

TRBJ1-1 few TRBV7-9 ASSFPPGDSVNTEAF
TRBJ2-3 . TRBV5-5 ASSSSGFWGDTQY
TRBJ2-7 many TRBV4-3 ASSQDLGGTSYEQY
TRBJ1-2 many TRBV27 ASSLGGIDGYT
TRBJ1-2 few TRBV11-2 ASSLSSVLYGYT
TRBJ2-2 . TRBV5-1 ASSLGRDAGELF
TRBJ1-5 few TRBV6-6 ASSLDSGQPQH
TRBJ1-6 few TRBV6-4 ASSDSEAGERGNSPLH
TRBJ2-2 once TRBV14 ASSQGWGSALFGNTGELF
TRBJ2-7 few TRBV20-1 SARVSEYEQY
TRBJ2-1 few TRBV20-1 SARKRGVLNEQF
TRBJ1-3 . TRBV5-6 ASSLEEGYSGNTIY
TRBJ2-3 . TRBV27 ASRTVRDTDTQY
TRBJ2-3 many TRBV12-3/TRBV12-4 ASSFPIVVPTDTQY
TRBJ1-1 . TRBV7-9 ASSRDTSMNTKAF
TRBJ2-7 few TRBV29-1 SVGLTSGRPYEQY
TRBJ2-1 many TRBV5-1 ASTTVSSYNEQF
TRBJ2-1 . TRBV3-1 ASSLTRGERFYNEQF
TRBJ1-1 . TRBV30 AWSGMNTEAF
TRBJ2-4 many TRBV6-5 ASSYRPGNKNIQY
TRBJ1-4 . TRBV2 ASSTQLEGSGREKLF
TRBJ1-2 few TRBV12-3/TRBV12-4 ASTEDRVTYGYT
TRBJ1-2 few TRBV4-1 ASSQAGWNYGYT
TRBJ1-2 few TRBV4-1 ASSQDRGAYYGYT
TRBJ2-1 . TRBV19 ASSIIGPSGRYNEQF
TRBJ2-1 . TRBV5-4 ASSFGTPLGYNEQF
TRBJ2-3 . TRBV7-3 ASSPYGTSGADTQY
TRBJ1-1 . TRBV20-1 SASVGLEAF
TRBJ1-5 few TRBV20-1 SATISTDSNQPQH
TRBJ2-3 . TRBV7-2 ASSSRLVYDTDTQY
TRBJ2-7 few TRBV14 ASSLTRDYSYEQY
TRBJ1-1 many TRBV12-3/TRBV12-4 ASSLGTEAF
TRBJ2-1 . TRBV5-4 ATGSYNEQF
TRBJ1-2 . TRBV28 ASSIHPGDYGYT
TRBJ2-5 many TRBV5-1 ASSLDRQETQY
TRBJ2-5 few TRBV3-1 ASSQVTRPQETQY
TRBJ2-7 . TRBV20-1 SAIPREGARDEQY
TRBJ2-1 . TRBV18 ASSPLDLPSREQF
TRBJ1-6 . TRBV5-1 ASSYKTENSPLH
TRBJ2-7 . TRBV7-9 ASSSEWWGGGPYEQY
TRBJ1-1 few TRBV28 ASRPSEGTEAF
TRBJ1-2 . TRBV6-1 ASTHRPGANYGYT
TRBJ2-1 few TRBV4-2 ASSQEVSSGGKGEQF
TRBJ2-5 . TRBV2 ASSGSDSLQETQY
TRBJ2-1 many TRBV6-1 ASSVGGVYNEQF
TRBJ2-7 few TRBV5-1 ASSPTGGGGSYEQY
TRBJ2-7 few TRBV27 ASSSRDSR
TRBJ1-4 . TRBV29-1 SVVQQPSEKLF
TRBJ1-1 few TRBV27 ASSLDWGTEAF
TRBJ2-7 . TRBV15 ATRGEMSSYEQY